Below, 4 T cell receptor beta chains from the same sample are listed, as sequenced in a study of blood T cell repertoires in COVID-19. Profiled with immunoSEQ multiplex PCR; TCRdb holds only in-frame clones, not every one. The table has 150,000 to 200,000 clones, about 93% seen once. The material sequenced was peripheral blood. Source of these receptors: a woman between 45 and 60 years old with acute or convalescent COVID-19.

Details on this clone: Additional DNA sequences in this sample encode the identical CDR3. This rearrangement joins TRBV20-1 to TRBJ2-5; D not certain. V lost 3 bases, J lost 2 bases, and 7 bases lay in between. The CDR3 extends over 12 amino acids. CDR1 is DFQATT, CDR2 SNEGSKA, per germline (reference sequence). CDR3 nucleotides: TGCAGTGCTAGTAGAGGACAAGAGACCCAGTACTTC. Residues: CSASRGQETQYF.

The CDR3 reads CASSNTGAIRNNSPLHF. The CDR3 bases are TGTGCCAGTAGTAATACAGGGGCAATTCGGAATAATTCACCCCTCCACTTT. The rearrangement links TRBV19 to TRBJ1-6, with 7 bases that match TRBD1. The germline V gene encodes CDR1 LNHDA and CDR2 SQIVND (reference sequence). V trimming: 4 bases; J trimming: 5 bases; junction bases outside the gene matches: 11. The CDR3 contains 17 residues.

This chain connects TRBV5-1 to TRBJ2-3; perhaps TRBD2 as D (6 bases). Germline lookup yields CDR1 SGHRS and CDR2 YFSETQ. The CDR3 contains 15 residues. Trimming took 0 bases from V and 4 from J, leaving 12 bases between them. Here the CDR3 reads CASSLEAGPADTQYF. The CDR3 DNA is TGCGCCAGCAGCTTGGAAGCGGGTCCGGCAGATACGCAGTATTTT.

This clone was seen only once. The chain employs TRBV19 and TRBJ2-1, with D uncertain. This CDR3 spans 11 amino acids. From germline, CDR1 is LNHDA and CDR2 SQIVND (reference sequence). The V gene lost 4 bases and the J gene lost 12 bases, with 10 bases spanning the gap. CDR3 DNA: TGTGCCAGTAGTACCTCGGAGAGGCAGTTCTTC. Translating gives CASSTSERQFF.